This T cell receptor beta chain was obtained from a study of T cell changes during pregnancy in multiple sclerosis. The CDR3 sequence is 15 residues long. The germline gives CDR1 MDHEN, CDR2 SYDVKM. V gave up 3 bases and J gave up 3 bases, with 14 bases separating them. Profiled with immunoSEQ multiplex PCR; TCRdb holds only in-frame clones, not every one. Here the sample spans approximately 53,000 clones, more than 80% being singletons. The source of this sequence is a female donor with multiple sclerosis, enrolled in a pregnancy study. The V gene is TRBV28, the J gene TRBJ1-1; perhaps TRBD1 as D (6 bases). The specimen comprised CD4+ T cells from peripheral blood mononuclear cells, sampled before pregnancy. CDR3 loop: CASSFPGVVDTEAFF. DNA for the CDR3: TGTGCCAGCAGTTTTCCAGGGGTTGTAGACACTGAAGCTTTCTTT.